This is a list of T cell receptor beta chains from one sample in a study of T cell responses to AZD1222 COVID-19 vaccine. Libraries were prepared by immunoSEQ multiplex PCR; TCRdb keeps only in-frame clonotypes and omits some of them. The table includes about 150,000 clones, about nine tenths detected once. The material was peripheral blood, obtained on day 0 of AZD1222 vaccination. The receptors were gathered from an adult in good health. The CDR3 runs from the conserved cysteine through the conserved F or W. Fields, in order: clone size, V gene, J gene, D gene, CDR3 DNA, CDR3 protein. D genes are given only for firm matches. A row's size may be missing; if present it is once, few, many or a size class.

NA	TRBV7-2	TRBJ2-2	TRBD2	TGTGCCAGCAGCGTATCAGCCGGGACTAGCGGCACCGGGGAGCTGTTTTTT	CASSVSAGTSGTGELFF
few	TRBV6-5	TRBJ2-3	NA	TGTGCCAGCAGTTACTCGTTCGTAAGGCCAGATACGCAGTATTTT	CASSYSFVRPDTQYF
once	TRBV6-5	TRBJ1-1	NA	TGTGCCAGCAGTTACAGGGGCCCCTACACTGAAGCTTTCTTT	CASSYRGPYTEAFF
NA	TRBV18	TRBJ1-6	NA	TGTGCCAGCTCACCACCGGGGGGAAATTCACCCCTCCACTTT	CASSPPGGNSPLHF
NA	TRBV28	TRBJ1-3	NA	TGTGCCAGCAGTTTATATGGGGGGCCGCGGGGAAACACCATATATTTT	CASSLYGGPRGNTIYF
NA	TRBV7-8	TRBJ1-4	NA	TGTGCCAGCAGCCCTAAACTGTTTTTT	CASSPKLFF
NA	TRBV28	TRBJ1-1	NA	TGTGCCAGCAGCCCCATCAACACTGAAGCTTTCTTT	CASSPINTEAFF
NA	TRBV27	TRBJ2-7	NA	TGTGCCAGCAGTCCGGCAGAGGATGTGTACGAGCAGTACTTC	CASSPAEDVYEQYF
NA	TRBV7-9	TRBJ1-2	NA	TGTGCCAGCAGCCGGAATACACCAACTACGGACACCTTC	CASSRNTPTTDTF
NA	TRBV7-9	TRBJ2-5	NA	TGTGCCAGCAGCTTTGGGGGGCGAGAGACCCAGTACTTC	CASSFGGRETQYF
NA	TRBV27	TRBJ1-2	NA	TGTGCCAGCGCTCTTTTGATGGGCCCAGTGTCTGGCTACACCTTC	CASALLMGPVSGYTF
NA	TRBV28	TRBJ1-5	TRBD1	TGTGCCAGCAGTCGGACAGGGACCCACAATCAGCCCCAGCATTTT	CASSRTGTHNQPQHF
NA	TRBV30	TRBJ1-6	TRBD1	TGTGCCTGGACCTTACAGGGGGCGAATTCACCCCTCCACTTT	CAWTLQGANSPLHF
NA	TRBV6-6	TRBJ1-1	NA	TGTGCCAGCACGCTGAACACTGAAGCTTTCTTT	CASTLNTEAFF
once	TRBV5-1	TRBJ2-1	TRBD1	TGCGCCAGCAGCTTGGCAGGGGGCGCTTACAATGAGCAGTTCTTC	CASSLAGGAYNEQFF
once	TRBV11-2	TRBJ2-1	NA	TGTGCCAGCAGCTTAGAGGGGACCCCGTACAATGAGCAGTTCTTC	CASSLEGTPYNEQFF
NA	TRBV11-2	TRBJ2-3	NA	TGTGCCAGCGGCGAGCGGTTCACAGATACGCAGTATTTT	CASGERFTDTQYF
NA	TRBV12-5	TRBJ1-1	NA	TGTGCTAGTGGTTTGGCACCTGGCACTGAAGCTTTCTTT	CASGLAPGTEAFF
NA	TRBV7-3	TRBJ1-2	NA	TGTGCCAGCAGCTTAAACGTGGGGTATGGCTACACCTTC	CASSLNVGYGYTF
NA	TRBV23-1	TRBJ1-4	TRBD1	TGCGCCAGCAGCCGAGGGGGACAGGACTCAACTAATGAAAAACTGTTTTTT	CASSRGGQDSTNEKLFF
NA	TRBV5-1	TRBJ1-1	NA	TGCGCCAGCAGCTTGGCCCCCGACATACTCGAAGCTTTCTTT	CASSLAPDILEAFF
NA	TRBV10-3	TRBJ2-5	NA	TGTGCCATCAGTCGGGACGGACAAGAGACCCAGTACTTC	CAISRDGQETQYF
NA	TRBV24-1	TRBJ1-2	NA	TGTGCCACCAGTGACGAGGGACGGCCCTATGGCTACACCTTC	CATSDEGRPYGYTF
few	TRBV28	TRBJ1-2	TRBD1	TGTGCCAGCAGTTCCACTGGGACAGGGAACAATGGCTACACCTTC	CASSSTGTGNNGYTF
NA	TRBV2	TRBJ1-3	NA	TGTGCCAGCAGTGTGGACAGTCTCTCCTCTGGAAACACCATATATTTT	CASSVDSLSSGNTIYF
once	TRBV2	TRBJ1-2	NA	TGTGCCAGCAGTGAATATGGGGGTGGCTACACCTTC	CASSEYGGGYTF
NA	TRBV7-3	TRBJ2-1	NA	TGTGCCAGCAGCTTAGGGGGGATCAATGAGCAGTTCTTC	CASSLGGINEQFF